This T cell receptor beta chain is drawn from a study of early T cells in non-severe SARS-CoV-2 infection. Across the whole study: Sequencing was performed on bulk RNA from unsorted whole blood, leaving chains unpaired.

This clonotype was recorded only once. Its antigen is unknown. Trimming cost V 10 bases and J 1 base, with 22 bases left between them. Germline assignment: CDR1 MDHEN and CDR2 SYDVKM. CDR3 length equals 16 residues. Whole-study findings and limits: Clonotype matching in VDJdb favored anti-spike CD8 responses and did not capture private and CD4 specificities.

Researchers attached unique molecular identifiers to individual cDNA molecules. Using its own MiXCR run on the 5' RACE reads, TCRdb lists one record per CDR3 protein. Of approximately 80,000 distinct CDR3 sequences in the sample, roughly 12% were seen once. This TCR derives from an adult who was a healthcare worker with PCR-confirmed SARS-CoV-2 infection or an uninfected control (not recorded which). Sequencing was done on a sample of whole blood. This chain links TRBV28 with TRBJ1-1; no clear D. The CDR3 here is CAIILPWGGTNTEAFF. The CDR3 DNA sequence: TGTGCCATCATCCTCCCCTGGGGAGGTACGAACACTGAAGCTTTCTTT.